These 5 T cell receptor beta chains were all obtained from the same sample, sequenced in a study of Ad26.COV2.S vaccination and SARS-CoV-2 variants. Clones were read by immunoSEQ multiplex PCR, and TCRdb kept only the in-frame ones, dropping some. The table shows about 350,000 clones, with less than 90% occurring only once. Treatment specified: about 20 received Ad26.COV2.S at low or high dose, single or two shots; about 5 received placebo; per-sample allocation not given. Collection of the samples took place on day 63 after the first injection of vaccine or placebo. Sample: peripheral blood, taken in a trial of Ad26.COV2.S vaccine versus placebo. All receptors come from a person aged 18-60 years who received the Ad26.COV2.S COVID-19 vaccine or a placebo.

In nucleotides, the CDR3 is TGTGCCAGTAGTAGGGGGGGGCTGAAGGAAAAACTGTTTTTT. Amino acids: CASSRGGLKEKLFF. This sequence joins TRBV19 and TRBJ1-4; possibly TRBD1 for D (6 bases). Germline loops: CDR1 LNHDA, CDR2 SQIVND (reference sequence). The CDR3 runs to 14 residues. V dropped 4 bases and J dropped 8 bases, with 14 bases sitting between them.

Points on this clone: One end of the junction is discordant with germline, which a read error may explain. The CDR3 coding sequence is TGTGCCAGCAGCCAAGGGGTGGGCCCTCCGAATTTT. It codes for CASSQGVGPPNF. The V gene is TRBV3-1 (or the pseudogene TRBV3-2), the J gene TRBJ1-5; D unresolved. In germline, CDR1 is LGHDT, CDR2 YNNKEL (reference sequence). The CDR3 length is 12 residues.

The chain links TRBV20-1 to TRBJ1-2, with unresolved D. The CDR3 covers 11 residues. V was pared by 1 base and J by 8 bases, with 8 bases between. Germline V lookup: CDR1 DFQATT, CDR2 SNEGSKA (reference sequence). In DNA form, the CDR3 reads TGCAGTGCTAGAGGGTCGGGAGGCTACACCTTC. This sequence encodes CSARGSGGYTF.

This sequence joins TRBV4-3 and TRBJ1-3; D unclear. The germline CDR1 and CDR2 sequences are LGHNA and YSLEER. The CDR3 contains 14 residues. Trimming took 6 bases from V and 4 from J, leaving 13 bases between them. The CDR3 spells CASSPDSGGNTIYF. The DNA for the CDR3 is TGCGCCAGCAGTCCGGACTCGGGAGGAAACACCATATATTTT.

The chain recombines TRBV29-1 with TRBJ1-1; a weak D match, TRBD1 (6 bases). Trimming stripped 4 bases from V and 11 bases from J, with 14 bases between. CDR3 length equals 11 residues. The V gene's germline CDR1 is SQVTM and CDR2 ANQGSEA. The CDR3 region has the DNA TGCAGCGTTGGGAGGGGGGGGCGTGCTTTCTTT. It codes for CSVGRGGRAFF.